This T cell receptor beta chain was profiled in a study of shared clonotypes between healthy human individuals (dated by TCRdb to 2020 to 2022). In terms of the full investigation: A couple of women and three men aged 18 to 49 years were included in the cohort. Libraries were prepared and TCR repertoires were sequenced by different laboratories using diverse techniques, in order to increase sequencing depth and limit assay-specific biases. Each donor's leukapheresis produced roughly between roughly 0.94 and 9.5 billion PBMCs. For each donor, CD4 naive and CD4 memory were each given three plates, CD8 naive was given two plates, and CD8 memory was given one plate. To estimate repertoire size and how much clonotypes are shared between individuals, the study performed deep sequencing of blood TCR repertoires from a handful of healthy adults.

Donors were healthy HIV-negative adults with no recently reported acute infections or vaccinations. Only Caucasian adults living in Nashville, Tennessee, USA were represented among the donors. CD4+ T cells were enriched by magnetic negative selection, after which naive cells were positively selected on CD45RA and the negative fraction was taken as the memory subset. Blood was obtained by leukapheresis, after which PBMCs were separated by Ficoll-Histopaque density gradient centrifugation and cryopreserved in liquid nitrogen vapor phase. Analytical flow cytometry was used to check the purity and quantity of each magnetically sorted T cell population. Genomic DNA was isolated from each sorted fraction and quantified by UV absorbance on a Nanodrop 2000c. What the authors observed across the whole study: Higher generation probabilities were observed for clonotypes shared by all four sorted-subset donors than for non-shared clonotypes. Sharing across a few donors was observed for about 5% of naive CD4, 3% to 3.5% of naive CD8, 2.3% of memory CD4, and about 0.39% of memory CD8 clonotypes. Rarefaction of sorted-subset datasets indicated incomplete sequencing despite the large sequencing depth. Because the study included only a small number of donors, the genetic and exposure-history diversity represented was limited. Larger estimated clonotype richness was generally found for naive subsets than for memory subsets. Sampling was restricted to blood, and TCR repertoires in tissue are likely to differ from TCR repertoires in blood. Pairwise subsampling led to the expectation that sequencing depth would affect the degree of clonotype sharing among donors.

Using the deep immunoSEQ assay, multiplex PCR amplified TCR CDR3 regions from genomic DNA. Extracted genomic DNA from each cell subset was spread evenly across all wells of several immunoSEQ 96-well plates, with each plate serving as a replicate. Each replicate PCR for sorted subsets received about 200 ng genomic DNA, equal to tens of thousands of T cell genomes. The purified libraries were quantified using a Qubit 3.0 fluorometer, sized with a Bioanalyzer 2100, and then quantified again using the KAPA Library Quantification kit. A separate single-read 150-cycle Illumina NextSeq 550 flow cell was used to sequence each immunoSEQ 96-well plate. Turning to the authors' computational methods: The immunoSEQ output contained only junctional sequences without quality scores, so filtering could not match that applied to full-length reads. Sequences were annotated with PyIR, a Python wrapper for IgBLAST v1.9, using IMGT germline references to assign V/J genes and CDR3. Any read was removed if the V/J assignment was weak (E-value above 1e-6), the CDR3 was missing, or the read contained stop codons, out-of-frame junctions, or ambiguous translated residues. V3J clonotypes were defined by identical inferred V gene, J gene, and CDR3 amino acid sequence. To compute the percentage overlap between repertoires, the number of shared unique clonotypes was divided by the size of the smaller repertoire. Repertoire richness was assessed with RTK rarefaction, the Chao1 estimator, and Recon v2.1 estimates of unobserved clonotypes. Generation probabilities were computed with OLGA for all TCRbeta clonotypes obtained by the gDNA method from a handful of donors. TCRdb took this table from immuneACCESS and kept in-frame rearrangements with V and J called. Such tables lack part of the clones; where checked against another copy, unresolved V genes explain under half of the gap, and the rest is unexplained. D and trimming come from the DNA, and the V and J calls and clone size come from that table. The sample includes a few million clones, with more than 80% observed a single time. The ten largest clonotypes hold over 0.12% of the sample.

Concerning this clone: This receptor's antigen is unknown. The input lacks base qualities; no much larger clone sits a single base away.

Inclusive of the bounding cysteine and phenylalanine, the CDR3 is 17 residues long. Only the CDR3 DNA stays, 51 bases, in frame from base 1. In the germline V gene, CDR1 corresponds to SGHVS and CDR2 to FQNEAQ. After removal of 1 base from V and 5 bases from J, the junction retains 11 bases not matched to a gene. The TCR originated in a man between 18 and 35 years old in good health. Material for sequencing was naive CD4+ T cells sorted from blood. The label giving this sample's cell subset or site can be read as: CD45RA+ positively selected. Here the chain combines TRBV7-8 and TRBJ1-5; the central 7 bases match TRBD1. The nucleotides are TGTGCCAGCAGCTTAGTGGGCATCGACAGGGAGTATCAGCCCCAGCATTTT. Its product reads: CASSLVGIDREYQPQHF.